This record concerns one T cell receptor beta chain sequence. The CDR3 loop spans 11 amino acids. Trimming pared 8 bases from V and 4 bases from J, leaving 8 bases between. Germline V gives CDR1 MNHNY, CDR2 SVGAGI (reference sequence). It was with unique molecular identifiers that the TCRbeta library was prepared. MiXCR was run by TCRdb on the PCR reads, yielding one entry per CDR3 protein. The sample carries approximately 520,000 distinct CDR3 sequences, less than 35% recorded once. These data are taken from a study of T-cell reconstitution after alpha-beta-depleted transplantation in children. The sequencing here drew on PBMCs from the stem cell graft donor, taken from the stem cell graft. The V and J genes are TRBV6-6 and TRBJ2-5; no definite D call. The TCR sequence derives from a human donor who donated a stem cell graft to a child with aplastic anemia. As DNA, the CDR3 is TGTGCCAGCGCCCTCTCAGAGACCCAGTACTTC. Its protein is CASALSETQYF.